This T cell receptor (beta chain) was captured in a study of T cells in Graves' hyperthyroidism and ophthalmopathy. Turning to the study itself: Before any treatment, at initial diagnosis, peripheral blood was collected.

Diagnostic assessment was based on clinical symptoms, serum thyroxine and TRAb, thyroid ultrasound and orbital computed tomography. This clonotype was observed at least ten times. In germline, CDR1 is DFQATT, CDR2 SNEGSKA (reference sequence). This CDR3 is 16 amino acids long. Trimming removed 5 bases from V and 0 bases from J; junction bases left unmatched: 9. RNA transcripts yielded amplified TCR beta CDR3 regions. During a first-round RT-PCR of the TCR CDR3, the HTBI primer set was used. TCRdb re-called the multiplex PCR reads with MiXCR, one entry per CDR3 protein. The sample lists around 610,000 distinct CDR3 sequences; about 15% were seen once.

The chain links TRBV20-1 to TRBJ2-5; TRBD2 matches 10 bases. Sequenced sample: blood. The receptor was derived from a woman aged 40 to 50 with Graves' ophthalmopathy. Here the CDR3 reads CSAVGLAEPHQETQYF. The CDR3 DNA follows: TGCAGTGCTGTCGGACTAGCGGAGCCCCACCAAGAGACCCAGTACTTC.